This T cell receptor beta chain was documented in a study of T cell responses to AZD1222 COVID-19 vaccine. Study-level results: Baseline seropositives among AZD1222 recipients totaled only six or seven. Scientists sampled the repertoires only once the peak T cell response had passed.

Second-dose intervals near 4 or 12 weeks were combined. The germline CDR1 and CDR2 sequences are MNHEY and SVGAGI. The CDR3 runs to 14 residues. Trimming left V 5 bases short and J 2 bases short, with 13 bases between. This clone was seen a handful of times. Its target is unknown. The protocol was immunoSEQ multiplex PCR, while the TCRdb copy is restricted to in-frame clones and leaves out a portion. Altogether roughly 120,000 clones are present, around 88% being singletons, with the ten largest covering 7.1%. The chain combines TRBV6-5 with TRBJ2-7, with a possible D match to TRBD2 (6 bases). This clonotype originated in an adult who received the AZD1222 COVID-19 vaccine. The specimen comprised peripheral blood, sampled 28 days after the second AZD1222 dose. CDR3 DNA: TGTGCCAGCAGTATGGGCGGGAAAGCCTACGAGCAGTACTTC. This translates into CASSMGGKAYEQYF.